These 4 T cell receptor beta chains originate from one sample sequenced in a study of CD8 T cells in ankylosing spondylitis. TCRdb re-derived calls from the 5' RACE reads in MiXCR, one entry per CDR3 protein. Here the sample spans 190,000 or so distinct CDR3 sequences, 9.5% to 15% being singletons. The sample consisted of blood, either unsorted or a sorted T cell fraction (not recorded which). The receptors were gathered from a male donor with ankylosing spondylitis or in good health (not recorded which).

The rearrangement uses TRBV24-1 and TRBJ1-2; D call uncertain. The germline V gene encodes CDR1 KGHDR and CDR2 SFDVKD. The CDR3 has 13 residues. Trimming took off 4 bases at V and 1 base at J, with 6 bases between the two ends. The CDR3 sequence is CATSEGVNYGYTF. The CDR3 nucleotides are TGTGCCACCAGTGAGGGTGTTAACTATGGCTACACCTTC.

This clonotype was seen ten or more times. V is TRBV9 and J is TRBJ2-1; 7 bases map to TRBD1. Germline trimming cut 3 bases from V and 4 bases from J; bases unmatched to any gene: 7. The V gene's germline CDR1 is SGDLS and CDR2 YYNGEE. This CDR3 is built from 15 residues. The CDR3 DNA reads TGTGCCAGCAGCGCACCGGGACAGCTATACAATGAGCAGTTCTTC. It translates to CASSAPGQLYNEQFF.

This clonotype was seen many times. The chain joins TRBV4-1 to TRBJ1-4, with D maybe TRBD1 (6 bases). Trimming took 3 bases from V and 0 from J, leaving 14 bases between them. Germline CDR1 is MGHRA and CDR2 is YSYEKL. This CDR3 contains 17 residues. The CDR3 DNA sequence: TGCGCCAGCAGCCAGACTTGGACAGATCCAACTAATGAAAAACTGTTTTTT. It is translated as CASSQTWTDPTNEKLFF.

This clonotype showed up many times. The J gene is TRBJ1-1, the V gene TRBV4-1; perhaps TRBD1 as D (5 bases). Trimming removed 3 bases from V and 5 bases from J, with 10 bases in between. CDR1 and CDR2 (germline): MGHRA, YSYEKL. CDR3 length: 13 residues. In DNA form, the CDR3 reads TGCGCCAGCAGCCACGATACAGGTACTGAAGCTTTCTTT. Protein sequence: CASSHDTGTEAFF.